These 7 T cell receptor beta chains came from one sample sequenced in a study of cytomegalovirus exposure and HLA in healthy donors. The PCR had 60 Vbeta and 13 Jbeta primers. Assay: immunoSEQ multiplex PCR; the TCRdb copy retains only in-frame clones and omits some. Seen here are 310,000 or so clones, 70% to 90% observed once, and the top ten hold roughly 2.3%. Sequencing was done on a sample of PBMCs. The receptors here all came from a woman under 30 in good health and CMV-seronegative.

The genes are TRBV7-3 and TRBJ2-3, with D tentatively TRBD2 (6 bases). Trimming took 2 bases from V and 4 from J, leaving 19 bases between them. The CDR3 is made up of 17 amino acids. The germline V gene encodes CDR1 SGHTA and CDR2 FQGTGA. In DNA form, the CDR3 reads TGTGCCAGCAGCTTAGTTATGCGGGGCTTGGGTCCAGATACGCAGTATTTT. Residues: CASSLVMRGLGPDTQYF.

V gene TRBV19 combines with J gene TRBJ2-5, with 8 bases lining up with TRBD2. V shed 2 bases and J 5 bases; nucleotides not matched to a gene: 7. The CDR3 length is 15 residues. Germline values: CDR1 LNHDA, CDR2 SQIVND (reference sequence). The CDR3 DNA is TGTGCCAGTAGTATAACGGGACTAGTTCTGGAGACCCAGTACTTC. Translating gives CASSITGLVLETQYF. Looking up the rest from reference TRBV19 and TRBJ2-5 gives the full variable domain: DGGITQSPKYLFRKEGQNVTLSCEQNLNHDAMYWYRQDPGQGLRLIYYSQIVNDFQKGDIAEGYSVSREKKESFPLTVTSAQKNPTAFYLCASSITGLVLETQYFGPGTRLLVL.

The genes are TRBV19 and TRBJ2-3, with 8 positions matching TRBD2. Germline CDR1 reads LNHDA; CDR2 reads SQIVND (reference sequence). The CDR3 runs 18 residues. V lost 3 bases, J lost 0 bases, and 11 bases stayed unmatched. CDR3 amino acids: CASSISAGVLPSTDTQYF. The CDR3 nucleotides are TGTGCCAGTAGTATCTCAGCGGGGGTACTCCCTAGCACAGATACGCAGTATTTT.

This chain connects TRBV18 to TRBJ1-3; D gene unclear. This CDR3 has 11 amino acids. The V end lost 5 bases, the J end lost 11 bases, and 10 bases lay between the germline ends. Germline loops: CDR1 KGHSH, CDR2 LQKENI. As DNA, the CDR3 is TGTGCCAGCTCATCCCAGAGGGCCATATATTTT. Protein: CASSSQRAIYF.

The rearrangement links TRBV29-1 to TRBJ1-1; tentative D call: TRBD1 (6 bases). V was shortened by 7 bases and J by 1 base, with 7 bases between the two germline ends. In germline, CDR1 is SQVTM, CDR2 ANQGSEA. This CDR3 region has 11 residues. The CDR3 here is CSGGQNTEAFF. CDR3 nucleotide sequence: TGCAGCGGGGGGCAGAACACTGAAGCTTTCTTT.

The chain recombines TRBV7-9 with TRBJ1-2; 9 bases line up with TRBD1. CDR1 is SEHNR, CDR2 FQNEAQ, per germline (reference sequence). The trim removed 0 bases at V and 4 bases at J, leaving 9 bases unmatched. This CDR3 has 17 residues. The CDR3 spells CASSLAMGQGGSYGYTF. Here the CDR3 DNA reads TGTGCCAGCAGCTTAGCTATGGGACAGGGAGGGAGCTATGGCTACACCTTC. The full variable domain, rest sourced from reference TRBV7-9 and TRBJ1-2, is DTGVSQNPRHKITKRGQNVTFRCDPISEHNRLYWYRQTLGQGPEFLTYFQNEAQLEKSRLLSDRFSAERPKGSFSTLEIQRTEQGDSAMYLCASSLAMGQGGSYGYTFGSGTRLTVV.

CDR3 amino acids: CASSPGTNYVEAFF. The CDR3 coding sequence is TGTGCCAGCAGTCCCGGGACAAACTATGTTGAAGCTTTCTTT. The gene calls are TRBV2 and TRBJ1-1; tentatively, D is TRBD1 (6 bases). This CDR3 contains 14 residues. V lost 5 bases to trimming and J lost 7 bases, with 17 bases between them. CDR1 is SNHLY, CDR2 FYNNEI, per germline.